Below, 29 T cell receptor beta chains from the same sample are listed, as sequenced in a study of T cell repertoires in cytomegalovirus infection. These receptors have no identified antigens. TCRdb reprocessed the reads via MiXCR and lists one record per CDR3 protein. Here the sample spans fewer than 85,000 distinct CDR3 sequences, approximately 45% being singletons. Here the sequenced sample was CD8+ T cells from cultured PBMCs, taken from culture after CMV antigen stimulation. Receptors originate from a human donor in good health (CMV status not recorded). Some clones in this sample may be carry-over from other donors' samples.

The J gene is TRBJ2-2, the V gene TRBV4-1; D is ambiguous. This CDR3 contains 12 residues. Trimming cost V 5 bases and J 6 bases, with 7 bases left between them. Germline CDR1 reads MGHRA; CDR2 reads YSYEKL. The CDR3 sequence is CASSETPGELFF. The CDR3 region has the DNA TGCGCCAGCAGCGAGACACCCGGGGAGCTGTTTTTT.

This chain joins TRBV7-6 and TRBJ2-5; D not certain. The V gene's germline CDR1 is SGHVS and CDR2 FNYEAQ. V dropped 0 bases and J dropped 1 base, with 9 bases sitting between them. The CDR3 has 15 residues. The CDR3 nucleotides read TGTGCCAGCAGCTTAGCAGGTCGGTTCCAAGAGACCCAGTACTTC. Its translation: CASSLAGRFQETQYF.

The CDR3 DNA is TGTGCCAGCAGTTACTCAACCGCGACCTACAATGAGCAGTTCTTC. Encoded protein: CASSYSTATYNEQFF. V and J are TRBV6-5 and TRBJ2-1; D unclear. V was cut by 0 bases and J by 2 bases, with 8 bases left in between. CDR3 size: 15 residues. In germline, CDR1 is MNHEY, CDR2 SVGAGI.

This clonotype was seen a few times. At one boundary the junction diverges from the germline segment, which might be a read error. The chain employs TRBV7-7 and TRBJ2-2; D uncertain. The CDR3 runs 13 residues. The germline V gene has CDR1 SSHAT and CDR2 FNYEAQ (reference sequence). Written as DNA, the CDR3 is TGTGCTAGCAGCTTGACCAGGTCGGGGGAGCTGTTTTTT. This codes for CASSLTRSGELFF.

This clonotype has just a few counts. The V call is TRBV7-6, the J call TRBJ1-1; a weak D match, TRBD1 (5 bases). Germline CDR1 and CDR2: SGHVS and FNYEAQ. Trimming shortened V by 7 bases and J by 6 bases, and 15 bases separated the two germline ends. The CDR3 is 13 amino acids. In DNA form, the CDR3 reads TGTGCCAGCACCTCGACCGGAGGGGCTGAAGCTTTCTTT. The encoded protein is CASTSTGGAEAFF.

This clonotype appeared a few times. The V call is TRBV7-8, the J call TRBJ2-2; TRBD1 might be the D (6 bases). Germline V gives CDR1 SGHVS, CDR2 FQNEAQ. There are 15 residues in the CDR3. V was shortened by 3 bases and J by 3 bases, with 11 bases between the two germline ends. CDR3 amino acids: CASSLVTGYTGELFF. The CDR3 DNA reads TGTGCCAGCAGCTTGGTCACAGGGTACACCGGGGAGCTGTTTTTT.

The rearrangement uses TRBV4-1 and TRBJ2-7; a possible D gene is TRBD2 (6 bases). CDR3 length equals 13 residues. Trimming cost V 2 bases and J 12 bases, with 17 bases left between them. Germline assignment: CDR1 MGHRA and CDR2 YSYEKL. The CDR3 sequence: CASSQRRDTASYF. The CDR3 DNA follows: TGCGCCAGCAGCCAAAGGCGGGATACAGCCTCGTACTTC.

This clonotype was detected a few times. The rearrangement links TRBV28 to TRBJ2-7; no clear D gene. Per germline, CDR1 MDHEN and CDR2 SYDVKM. This CDR3 region has 12 residues. The V gene lost 3 bases and the J gene lost 2 bases, with 5 bases spanning the gap. The CDR3 DNA follows: TGTGCCAGCAGTTTTGGGCCCTACGAGCAGTACTTC. Translated, it gives CASSFGPYEQYF.

Of note for this clonotype: At one end the junction does not follow the germline gene, possibly because of a read error. The gene calls are TRBV27 and TRBJ1-2, with D unclear. This CDR3 spans 15 amino acids. Germline CDR1 reads MNHEY; CDR2 reads SMNVEV (reference sequence). CDR3 in amino acids: CASILKAAGARGYTF. CDR3 bases: TGTGCCAGCATTTTAAAGGCGGCTGGAGCTCGAGGCTACACCTTC.

This chain connects TRBV7-6 to TRBJ1-2; no clear D. CDR1 SGHVS and CDR2 FNYEAQ come from the germline V gene. The ends were cut back, 0 bases at V and 5 bases at J, with 7 bases in the middle. There are 13 residues in the CDR3. For the CDR3, the DNA is TGTGCCAGCAGCTTAGCGCGGTATTATGGCTACACCTTC. Amino acid sequence: CASSLARYYGYTF.

This clonotype was found a few times. This chain links TRBV28 with TRBJ1-1; unclear D gene. The germline V gene encodes CDR1 MDHEN and CDR2 SYDVKM. The CDR3 has 13 residues. With 3 bases removed from V and 2 bases from J, the gap between germline ends came to 7 bases. The CDR3 sequence: CASSFTPNTEAFF. The CDR3 DNA follows: TGTGCCAGCAGTTTCACACCCAACACTGAAGCTTTCTTT.

J is TRBJ2-1 and V is TRBV11-3; either TRBD1 or TRBD2 may fit D (5 bases each). The CDR3 extends over 15 amino acids. The germline V gene has CDR1 SGHNT and CDR2 YENEEA. Trimming cost V 5 bases and J 6 bases, with 17 bases left between them. The CDR3 DNA is TGTGCCAGCAGCCACCGGGACGACCCTTCCAATGAGCAGTTCTTC. Its translation is CASSHRDDPSNEQFF. The entire variable domain, with the rest obtained from reference TRBV11-3 and TRBJ2-1, is as follows: EAGVVQSPRYKIIEKKQPVAFWCNPISGHNTLYWYLQNLGQGPELLIRYENEEAVDDSQLPKDRFSAERLKGVDSTLKIQPAELGDSAVYLCASSHRDDPSNEQFFGPGTRLTVL.

The CDR3, as DNA: TGCGCCAGCAGCGACAGGGGGACGAACACCGGGGAGCTGTTTTTT. As protein: CASSDRGTNTGELFF. The chain links TRBV4-1 to TRBJ2-2; TRBD1 agrees at 9 bases. The V gene's germline CDR1 is MGHRA and CDR2 YSYEKL. V dropped 5 bases and J dropped 0; count of bases not matched to a gene: 1. This CDR3 contains 15 residues.

This chain uses TRBV4-1 with TRBJ1-1; 8 nucleotides match TRBD1. This CDR3 has 13 amino acids. Unmatched junction bases numbered 3, after V lost 2 bases and J lost 7 bases. The germline V gene has CDR1 MGHRA and CDR2 YSYEKL. Here the CDR3 DNA reads TGCGCCAGCAGCCAACGGACAGGGAATGAAGCTTTCTTT. It specifies CASSQRTGNEAFF.

This clonotype was detected a few times. The rearrangement uses TRBV7-6 and TRBJ2-1, with D possibly TRBD1 on 6 matching bases. Germline lookup yields CDR1 SGHVS and CDR2 FNYEAQ. The V and J ends lost 2 bases and 2 bases respectively, with 10 bases between them. CDR3 length equals 15 residues. The CDR3 reads CASSLTGNTYNEQFF. CDR3 coding DNA: TGTGCCAGCAGCTTAACAGGGAACACCTACAATGAGCAGTTCTTC.

The chain couples TRBV7-2 to TRBJ2-3; 9 nucleotides match TRBD2. Germline V CDR1 and CDR2: SGHTA, FQGNSA. The V gene end was trimmed by 1 base and the J gene end by 2 bases; junction bases not matched to a gene: 10. This CDR3 has 18 amino acids. CDR3 loop: CASSLDGWRGGYTDTQYF. Here the CDR3 DNA reads TGTGCCAGCAGCTTAGATGGATGGCGGGGGGGGTACACAGATACGCAGTATTTT. Full variable domain (rest looked up from reference TRBV7-2 and TRBJ2-3): GAGVSQSPSNKVTEKGKDVELRCDPISGHTALYWYRQSLGQGLEFLIYFQGNSAPDKSGLPSDRFSAERTGGSVSTLTIQRTQQEDSAVYLCASSLDGWRGGYTDTQYFGPGTRLTVL.

V is TRBV29-1 and J is TRBJ2-1; 9 bases line up with TRBD2. J was trimmed by 5 bases and V by 8 bases; bases with no gene match: 10. This CDR3 spans 14 amino acids. Germline CDR1 is SQVTM and CDR2 is ANQGSEA. The CDR3 DNA reads TGCAGCTCCAGCGGAGCGGGAGGTCACAATGAGCAGTTCTTC. It encodes CSSSGAGGHNEQFF.

The J gene is TRBJ1-2, the V gene TRBV5-6; D is undetermined. The germline V and J ends were trimmed by 0 bases and 6 bases, with 15 bases remaining between them. Germline V gives CDR1 SGHDT, CDR2 YYEEEE. The CDR3 totals 15 residues. The CDR3 here is CASSLDEAQANGYTF. DNA for the CDR3: TGTGCCAGCAGCTTGGATGAGGCGCAGGCTAATGGCTACACCTTC.

This rearrangement joins TRBV27 to TRBJ2-1; D unclear. Deletions cut 6 bases from V and 6 bases from J, with 12 bases between. The germline V gene has CDR1 MNHEY and CDR2 SMNVEV (reference sequence). CDR3 length: 13 amino acids. The CDR3 bases are TGTGCCAGCAGGGAGAATAAGTTCAATGAGCAGTTCTTC. Protein product: CASRENKFNEQFF.

The chain carries TRBV5-1 and TRBJ2-2; D remains unclear. Germline-derived CDR1 and CDR2 are SGHRS and YFSETQ. The CDR3 is 11 residues long. V was trimmed by 6 bases and J by 4 bases, leaving 4 bases between them. CDR3 in amino acids: CASTTTGELFF. CDR3 in DNA: TGCGCCAGCACCACCACCGGGGAGCTGTTTTTT. Using reference TRBV5-1 and TRBJ2-2 for the parts outside the CDR3, the full variable domain is KAGVTQTPRYLIKTRGQQVTLSCSPISGHRSVSWYQQTPGQGLQFLFEYFSETQRNKGNFPGRFSGRQFSNSRSEMNVSTLELGDSALYLCASTTTGELFFGEGSRLTVL.

The J gene is TRBJ1-5, the V gene TRBV5-6, with D hard to call. V lost 2 bases, J lost 6 bases, and 9 bases lay in between. CDR1 is SGHDT, CDR2 YYEEEE, per germline. The CDR3 totals 13 residues. CDR3 region: CASSFGLSQPQHF. CDR3 in DNA: TGTGCCAGCAGCTTTGGTCTCAGTCAGCCCCAGCATTTT.

About this clonotype: Germline and junction disagree at one end, which may indicate a read error. This CDR3 reads CASSSNRGAYNEQFF. For the CDR3, the DNA is TGTGCTAGCAGCTCTAACAGGGGTGCCTACAATGAGCAGTTCTTC. The J gene is TRBJ2-1, the V gene TRBV7-6; 7 bases are a match to TRBD1. Germline V gene data show CDR1 as SGHVS and CDR2 as FNYEAQ. The CDR3 runs 15 residues.

CDR3 amino acids: CASSLGKPLNTEAFF. In DNA, the CDR3 is TGTGCCAGCTCTCTGGGTAAACCATTGAACACTGAAGCTTTCTTT. The gene calls are TRBV6-6 and TRBJ1-1; no clear D. The V gene lost 8 bases and the J gene lost 0 bases, with 16 bases spanning the gap. The CDR3 covers 15 residues. Per germline, CDR1 MNHNY and CDR2 SVGAGI (reference sequence).

This clonotype occurred a few times. The rearrangement uses TRBV7-8 and TRBJ2-7; D might be TRBD1 or TRBD2, each matching 5 bases. CDR1 is SGHVS, CDR2 FQNEAQ, per germline. The CDR3 covers 15 residues. Between the trimmed V and J ends, which lost 0 bases and 5 bases, there was a span of 14 bases. This chain's CDR3 is CASSLAGASRDEQYF. The CDR3 nucleotides are TGTGCCAGCAGCTTAGCGGGAGCCTCCAGGGACGAGCAGTACTTC.

This rearrangement joins TRBV14 to TRBJ2-7; tentatively, D is TRBD2 (5 bases). CDR1 is SGHDN, CDR2 FVKESK, per germline. The CDR3 has 12 amino acids. V lost 5 bases and J lost 3, with 8 bases in between. CDR3 region: CASSELVYEQYF. CDR3 in DNA: TGTGCCAGCAGCGAACTAGTCTACGAGCAGTACTTC.

J is TRBJ1-2 and V is TRBV6-6, with D possibly matching TRBD1 (5 bases). Trimming left V 2 bases short and J 6 bases short, with 16 bases between. From germline, CDR1 is MNHNY and CDR2 SVGAGI (reference sequence). The CDR3 covers 15 residues. The CDR3 DNA sequence: TGTGCCAGCAGTTACCTCCTCGCGGGGCTCGATGGCTACACCTTC. Encoded protein: CASSYLLAGLDGYTF.

This clonotype has a handful of counts. The J gene is TRBJ1-2, the V gene TRBV7-9, with D possibly matching TRBD1 (5 bases). The V end was cut by 8 bases, the J end by 0 bases, with 10 bases between. The CDR3 contains 13 residues. Germline CDR1 and CDR2: SEHNR and FQNEAQ (reference sequence). The CDR3, as DNA: TGTGCCAGCGGAAGGGGCACTAACTATGGCTACACCTTC. Translating it yields CASGRGTNYGYTF.

The rearrangement links TRBV12-3 or TRBV12-4 to TRBJ2-2; 9 bases are shared with TRBD2. This CDR3 is 15 amino acids long. Germline trimming cut 3 bases from V and 1 base from J; bases unmatched to any gene: 0. The CDR3 DNA is TGTGCCAGCAGTTTGACTAGCGGGAACACCGGGGAGCTGTTTTTT. It encodes CASSLTSGNTGELFF.

A note on this clonotype: This may be a read error: a much more frequent sequence differs by one nucleotide. V gene TRBV7-2 combines with J gene TRBJ2-2, with 9 bases fitting TRBD2. The CDR3 runs 16 residues. In germline, CDR1 is SGHTA, CDR2 FQGNSA. The CDR3: CASSLNAGGATGDLFF. The DNA of the CDR3 is TGTGCCAGCAGCTTAAATGCGGGAGGGGCCACCGGGGATCTGTTTTTT.